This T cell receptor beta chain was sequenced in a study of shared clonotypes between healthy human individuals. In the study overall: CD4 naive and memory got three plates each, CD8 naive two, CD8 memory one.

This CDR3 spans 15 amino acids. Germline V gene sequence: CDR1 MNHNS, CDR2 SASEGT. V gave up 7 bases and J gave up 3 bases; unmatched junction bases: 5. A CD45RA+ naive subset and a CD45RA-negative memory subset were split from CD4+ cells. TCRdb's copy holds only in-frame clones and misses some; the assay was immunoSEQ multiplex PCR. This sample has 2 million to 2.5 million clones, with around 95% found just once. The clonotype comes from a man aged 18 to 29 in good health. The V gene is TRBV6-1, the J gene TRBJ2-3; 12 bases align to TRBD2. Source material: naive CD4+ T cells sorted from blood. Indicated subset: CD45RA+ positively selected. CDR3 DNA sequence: TGTGCCAGCATGTCTCTAGCGGGAGGGACAGATACGCAGTATTTT. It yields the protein CASMSLAGGTDTQYF.